What follows are 6 T cell receptor beta chains derived from one specimen sequenced in a study of T cells in Graves' hyperthyroidism and ophthalmopathy. RNA transcripts provided the source from which TCR beta CDR3 regions were amplified. First-round RT-PCR targeting the TCR CDR3 was performed with the HTBI primer set. TCRdb passed the multiplex PCR reads through MiXCR, listing each CDR3 protein once. Of about 540,000 distinct CDR3 sequences listed, around 45% are singletons. The sample consisted of peripheral blood or thyroid tissue (not recorded which). The receptors derive from a woman aged 18-30 years with Graves' hyperthyroidism.

This clonotype came up many times. This chain uses TRBV25-1 with TRBJ1-1; D call uncertain. Per the germline V gene, CDR1 is MGHDK and CDR2 is SYGVNS. CDR3 length: 14 amino acids. V shed 2 bases and J shed 4 bases, with 11 bases lying between them. In DNA form, the CDR3 reads TGTGCCAGCAGTGAAGGAGGTTTTCGCACTGAAGCTTTCTTT. The encoded protein is CASSEGGFRTEAFF. The full variable domain, rest sourced from reference TRBV25-1 and TRBJ1-1, is EADIYQTPRYLVIGTGKKITLECSQTMGHDKMYWYQQDPGMELHLIHYSYGVNSTEKGDLSSESTVSRIRTEHFPLTLESARPSHTSQYLCASSEGGFRTEAFFGQGTRLTVV.

The chain joins TRBV7-3 to TRBJ1-4, with 7 bases that match TRBD1. The J segment lost 11 bases and the V segment lost 6 bases, leaving 21 bases of the junction unmatched. This CDR3 comprises 17 residues. Looked up from germline, CDR1 is SGHTA and CDR2 is FQGTGA. CDR3 nucleotide sequence: TGTGCCAGCAGTGTGGGCGCGAACACCGGGACAGTGGGGAAACTGTTTTTT. Residues: CASSVGANTGTVGKLFF.

The J gene is TRBJ2-1, the V gene TRBV19; D possibly corresponds to TRBD1 (5 bases). The CDR3 consists of 14 residues. The V end lost 5 bases, the J end lost 4 bases, and 12 bases lay between the germline ends. Per germline, CDR1 LNHDA and CDR2 SQIVND (reference sequence). CDR3 sequence: CASSAGHPYNEQFF. CDR3 DNA: TGTGCCAGTAGTGCAGGACACCCATACAATGAGCAGTTCTTC.

V usage is TRBV7-2 and J usage is TRBJ2-7; 9 bases are a match to TRBD2. V lost 5 bases and J lost 3; bases outside the gene matches: 8. The CDR3 extends over 15 amino acids. Germline V gives CDR1 SGHTA, CDR2 FQGNSA. Here the CDR3 DNA reads TGTGCCAGCAGCCCCGGAGGCGGGAGGGACTACGAGCAGTACTTC. Its protein is CASSPGGGRDYEQYF.

The rearrangement uses TRBV7-6 and TRBJ2-7, with a possible D match to TRBD1 (6 bases). CDR1 and CDR2 (germline): SGHVS, FNYEAQ. The germline V and J ends were trimmed by 5 bases and 3 bases, with 17 bases remaining between them. This CDR3 is 15 amino acids long. This CDR3 is CASSQEEQGNYEQYF. The DNA for the CDR3 is TGTGCCAGCAGCCAAGAGGAACAGGGAAACTACGAGCAGTACTTC.

The V and J genes are TRBV2 and TRBJ1-5; TRBD1 matches 9 bases. The V gene's germline CDR1 is SNHLY and CDR2 FYNNEI. The CDR3 has 16 residues. V dropped 8 bases and J dropped 1; count of bases not matched to a gene: 9. In nucleotides, the CDR3 is TGTGCCAGCTCACCACGGGACAGGGTGAGCAATCAGCCCCAGCATTTT. It specifies CASSPRDRVSNQPQHF.